Below, 25 T cell receptor beta chains from the same sample are listed, as sequenced in a study of identical twins. TCRdb re-called the 5' RACE reads through MiXCR, storing one row per CDR3 protein. The sample carries approximately 500,000 distinct CDR3 sequences, 24% recorded once. These data are also associated with another study on T cells expressing NK-cell markers.

Sequencing input: CD4+ T cells sorted from blood. The source is a woman between 18 and 30 years old in good health.

The chain uses TRBV12-3 or TRBV12-4 and TRBJ2-1; 9 nucleotides match TRBD2. V shed 3 bases and J 4 bases; nucleotides not matched to a gene: 4. This CDR3 is built from 15 residues. The chain's CDR3 is CASSFSSGKYNEQFF. CDR3 nucleotide sequence: TGTGCCAGCAGTTTTTCTAGCGGGAAGTACAATGAGCAGTTCTTC.

The V gene is TRBV15, the J gene TRBJ2-4; D is tentatively TRBD1 or TRBD2 (5 bases each). V lost 3 bases to trimming and J lost 7 bases, with 16 bases between them. Germline V gives CDR1 LNHNV, CDR2 YYDKDF (reference sequence). The CDR3 has 15 residues. CDR3 region: CATSSGPMRDNIQYF. CDR3 DNA sequence: TGTGCCACCAGCAGCGGCCCGATGAGGGACAACATTCAGTACTTC. Full variable domain (outside the CDR3, taken from reference TRBV15 and TRBJ2-4): DAMVIQNPRYQVTQFGKPVTLSCSQTLNHNVMYWYQQKSSQAPKLLFHYYDKDFNNEADTPDNFQSRRPNTSFCFLDIRSPGLGDTAMYLCATSSGPMRDNIQYFGAGTRLSVL.

This clonotype was counted many times. This chain joins TRBV12-3 or TRBV12-4 and TRBJ2-2; D is uncertain. The CDR3 runs 12 residues. The V end was cut by 5 bases, the J end by 7 bases, with 8 bases between. The CDR3 region has the DNA TGTGCCAGCAGTCCGACGGGCGGGGAGCTGTTTTTT. This sequence encodes CASSPTGGELFF.

At least ten counts were recorded for this clonotype. V gene TRBV7-9 combines with J gene TRBJ2-5; the D is unclear. Trimming stripped 4 bases from V and 4 bases from J, with 7 bases between. Germline V gene lookup returns CDR1 SEHNR and CDR2 FQNEAQ (reference sequence). This CDR3 comprises 12 residues. The CDR3 region is CASSSQRETQYF. CDR3 DNA: TGTGCCAGCAGCTCCCAACGAGAGACCCAGTACTTC.

This clonotype was detected only a few times. This chain uses TRBV14 with TRBJ2-1; a weak D match, TRBD2 (6 bases). V lost 1 base and J 9 bases, leaving 13 bases between the germline ends. Germline loops: CDR1 SGHDN, CDR2 FVKESK. There are 14 residues in the CDR3. The CDR3 DNA sequence: TGTGCCAGCAGCCAAGGGCCGGGACTCAGTGAGCAGTTCTTC. Protein sequence: CASSQGPGLSEQFF.

V and J are TRBV14 and TRBJ2-2, with TRBD2 matching 14 bases. With 4 bases clipped from V and 7 bases from J, the junction kept 5 bases outside the gene matches. The CDR3 contains 16 residues. CDR1 and CDR2 (germline): SGHDN, FVKESK. The CDR3 is CASSRGTSGRSGELFF. In nucleotides, the CDR3 is TGTGCCAGCAGCCGGGGGACTAGCGGGAGAAGCGGGGAGCTGTTTTTT.

The sample holds a few counts of this clonotype. The chain is built from TRBV25-1 and TRBJ1-1, with a tentative D call TRBD1 (5 bases). The CDR3 runs to 13 residues. Trimming pared 2 bases from V and 7 bases from J, leaving 11 bases between. The germline V gene encodes CDR1 MGHDK and CDR2 SYGVNS. CDR3 nucleotides: TGTGCCAGCAGTGAACGGACACTTGTTGAAGCTTTCTTT. This encodes CASSERTLVEAFF.

CDR3 nucleotide sequence: TGTGCCACCTCACCCATCCAAGGCGCCCACACAGATACGCAGTATTTT. As protein: CATSPIQGAHTDTQYF. The V call is TRBV15, the J call TRBJ2-3; D uncertain. In germline, CDR1 is LNHNV, CDR2 YYDKDF (reference sequence). V shed 8 bases and J shed 2 bases, with 20 bases lying between them. There are 16 residues in the CDR3.

This clonotype was found a few times. The V gene is TRBV28, the J gene TRBJ2-2, with D unresolved. The CDR3 spans 12 residues. The germline V gene has CDR1 MDHEN and CDR2 SYDVKM. V gave up 5 bases and J gave up 3 bases, with 4 bases separating them. The CDR3 spells CASSEYTGELFF. The CDR3 coding sequence is TGTGCCAGCAGTGAATACACCGGGGAGCTGTTTTTT.

The chain employs TRBV15 and TRBJ1-4; the D is unclear. Germline V lookup: CDR1 LNHNV, CDR2 YYDKDF (reference sequence). This CDR3 contains 14 residues. V was pared by 2 bases and J by 5 bases, with 9 bases between. For the CDR3, the DNA is TGTGCCACCAGCAGACCTTCCACCAATGAAAAACTGTTTTTT. Protein: CATSRPSTNEKLFF.

There are a few counts of this clonotype. V is TRBV20-1 and J is TRBJ2-3, with 7 positions matching TRBD2. The V and J ends lost 2 bases and 0 bases, in that order; junction bases with no gene match: 5. Looked up from germline, CDR1 is DFQATT and CDR2 is SNEGSKA (reference sequence). The CDR3 contains 15 residues. CDR3: CSARYGGSSTDTQYF. CDR3 coding DNA: TGCAGTGCTAGATACGGGGGGTCTAGCACAGATACGCAGTATTTT.

The chain carries TRBV5-1 and TRBJ2-5; 8 nucleotides agree with TRBD2. The length of the CDR3 is 13 residues. V dropped 6 bases and J dropped 5; count of bases not matched to a gene: 6. In germline, CDR1 is SGHRS, CDR2 YFSETQ. CDR3: CASMRASGETQYF. In DNA form, the CDR3 reads TGCGCCAGCATGCGAGCTAGCGGGGAGACCCAGTACTTC.

The rearrangement joins TRBV11-2 to TRBJ2-5; 10 nucleotides match TRBD2. Germline V CDR1 and CDR2: SGHAT, FQNNGV. The CDR3 length is 21 residues. Germline trimming cut 5 bases from V and 5 bases from J; bases unmatched to any gene: 26. The CDR3 sequence: CASSERVGSGLAPTRGETQYF. The CDR3 region has the DNA TGTGCCAGCAGCGAGAGAGTGGGATCGGGACTAGCGCCTACCAGGGGGGAGACCCAGTACTTC.

The V and J genes are TRBV20-1 and TRBJ2-4; TRBD2 matches at 10 bases. CDR3 size: 17 residues. The germline CDR1 and CDR2 sequences are DFQATT and SNEGSKA (reference sequence). Unmatched junction bases numbered 12, after V lost 0 bases and J lost 7 bases. CDR3: CSARDPSGGSKWNIQYF. In DNA form, the CDR3 reads TGCAGTGCTAGAGATCCTAGCGGGGGTTCAAAGTGGAACATTCAGTACTTC.

This chain joins TRBV10-3 and TRBJ2-1; the D gene is possibly TRBD1 (6 bases). V lost 5 bases and J lost 5, with 7 bases in between. Germline values: CDR1 ENHRY, CDR2 SYGVKD. The CDR3 is made up of 12 amino acids. The CDR3 sequence: CAISRTDNEQFF. CDR3 nucleotides: TGTGCCATCAGTCGGACAGACAATGAGCAGTTCTTC.

J is TRBJ1-2 and V is TRBV15; 8 positions match TRBD1. The CDR3 is 12 residues long. J gave up 5 bases and V 8 bases, and 4 bases lay outside the gene matches. Germline values: CDR1 LNHNV, CDR2 YYDKDF (reference sequence). DNA for the CDR3: TGTGCCACCTATGACAGGGGATATGGCTACACCTTC. Its translation: CATYDRGYGYTF.

This clonotype occurred a few times. This chain connects TRBV12-5 to TRBJ2-1; no reliable D call. The V gene's germline CDR1 is LGHNT and CDR2 FRNRAP. This CDR3 is 13 amino acids long. Trimming shortened V by 3 bases and J by 6 bases, and 9 bases separated the two germline ends. The DNA for the CDR3 is TGTGCTAGTGGTTTAAGGGTAAGCAATGAGCAGTTCTTC. This codes for CASGLRVSNEQFF.

This clonotype has a handful of counts. The V and J genes are TRBV10-3 and TRBJ2-1, with D hard to call. Germline CDR1 and CDR2: ENHRY and SYGVKD. The CDR3 runs to 11 residues. V lost 8 bases to trimming and J lost 7 bases, with 9 bases between them. The CDR3 nucleotides read TGTGCCATCTCCCCGGCGAATGAGCAGTTCTTC. It yields the protein CAISPANEQFF.

The genes are TRBV2 and TRBJ1-2; possible D gene TRBD1, 5 bases. Germline loops: CDR1 SNHLY, CDR2 FYNNEI. V lost 8 bases to trimming and J lost 4 bases, with 14 bases between them. CDR3 size: 13 residues. The CDR3 protein is CASLPQGTYGYTF. The CDR3 nucleotides read TGTGCCAGCTTACCCCAGGGCACCTATGGCTACACCTTC.

The chain is built from TRBV6-6 and TRBJ1-4; D gene uncertain. Per the germline V gene, CDR1 is MNHNY and CDR2 is SVGAGI (reference sequence). The CDR3 contains 13 residues. Trimming took off 4 bases at V and 3 bases at J, with 6 bases between the two ends. The CDR3 reads CASSLISNEKLFF. CDR3 DNA sequence: TGTGCCAGCAGTTTAATTTCTAATGAAAAACTGTTTTTT.

The chain combines TRBV11-2 with TRBJ2-4, with D possibly matching TRBD2 (6 bases). Germline loops: CDR1 SGHAT, CDR2 FQNNGV. V dropped 5 bases and J dropped 1 base, with 12 bases sitting between them. The CDR3 contains 15 residues. The CDR3: CASSQGGKAKNIQYF. The CDR3 region has the DNA TGTGCCAGCAGCCAAGGAGGGAAGGCCAAAAACATTCAGTACTTC.

The gene calls are TRBV7-2 and TRBJ2-3, with D tentatively TRBD1 or TRBD2 (6 bases each). Germline-derived CDR1 and CDR2 are SGHTA and FQGNSA. The V end was cut by 5 bases, the J end by 5 bases, with 17 bases between. CDR3 length: 15 residues. Written as DNA, the CDR3 is TGTGCCAGCAGCCCAGTGGGGGGCTGGGAAGATACGCAGTATTTT. This gives the protein CASSPVGGWEDTQYF.

This rearrangement joins TRBV5-4 to TRBJ2-1; D is unresolved. Trimming left V 0 bases short and J 8 bases short, with 9 bases between. Germline CDR1 is SGHNT and CDR2 is YYREEE (reference sequence). CDR3 length: 13 residues. CDR3 nucleotides: TGTGCCAGCAGCTTGGGTCTAGGTGATGAGCAGTTCTTC. Translating it yields CASSLGLGDEQFF.

This clonotype was recorded a few times. This chain joins TRBV7-9 and TRBJ2-3; TRBD2 agrees at 7 bases. CDR1 and CDR2 from the germline V gene are SEHNR and FQNEAQ (reference sequence). After removal of 2 bases from V and 3 bases from J, the junction contained 11 bases not matched to a gene. The CDR3 is 17 residues long. CDR3 protein: CASSLSYRTRGTDTQYF. The CDR3 DNA reads TGTGCCAGCAGCTTAAGTTACAGGACTAGAGGTACAGATACGCAGTATTTT.

This clonotype was detected a few times. The V gene is TRBV9, the J gene TRBJ1-1; 9 bases fit TRBD1. J was trimmed by 1 base and V by 5 bases; bases with no gene match: 6. CDR1 and CDR2 (germline): SGDLS, YYNGEE. The CDR3 has 15 residues. CDR3 residues: CASRRTGVPNTEAFF. The CDR3 nucleotides read TGTGCCAGCAGGCGGACAGGGGTCCCGAACACTGAAGCTTTCTTT.